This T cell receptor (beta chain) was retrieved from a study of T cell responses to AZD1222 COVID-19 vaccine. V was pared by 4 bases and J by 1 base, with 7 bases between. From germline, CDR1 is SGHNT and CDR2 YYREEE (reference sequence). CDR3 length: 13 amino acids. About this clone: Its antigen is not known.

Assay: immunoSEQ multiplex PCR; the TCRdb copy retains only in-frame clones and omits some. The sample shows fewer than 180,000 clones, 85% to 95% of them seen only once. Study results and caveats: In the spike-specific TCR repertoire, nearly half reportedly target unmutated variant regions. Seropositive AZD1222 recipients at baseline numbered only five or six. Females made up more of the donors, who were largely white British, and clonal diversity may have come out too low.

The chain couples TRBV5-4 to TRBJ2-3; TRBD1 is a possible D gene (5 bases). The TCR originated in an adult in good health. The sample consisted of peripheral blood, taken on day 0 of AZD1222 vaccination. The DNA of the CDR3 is TGTGCCAGCAGCCTAGGGGGCACAGATACGCAGTATTTT. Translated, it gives CASSLGGTDTQYF.